This T cell receptor beta chain was recovered during a study of beta chain features in type 1 diabetes. Cell sorting via CD45RO/CCR7/CD25/CD127/CD95/CD27 was performed to obtain CD4+ naive, central memory, regulatory and stem cell-like memory cells. TCRB transcripts that were expressed got sequenced, as all of the isolated RNA had been reverse transcribed. Clones were read by immunoSEQ multiplex PCR, and TCRdb kept only the in-frame ones, dropping some. The top ten hold 0.03% to 0.04% of the sample, which has 350,000 to 450,000 clones, approximately 15% seen once. Trimming removed 4 bases from V and 12 bases from J, with 18 bases in between. The CDR3 totals 13 residues. CDR1 and CDR2 (germline): SEHNR, FQNEAQ (reference sequence). Worth noting for this clone: The target antigen is unknown.

Findings and caveats of the study: Shorter TCRB CDR3s, moderately but significantly so, were found in Type 1 diabetes patients in all four CD4+ subsets. More deletions and fewer insertions at VDJ junctions were seen in type 1 diabetes patients. PCR might favor shorter templates, equally in patients and controls.

This sequence originates from a man aged 25 to 40 in good health. The chain has TRBV7-9 and TRBJ1-2; weak D call: TRBD1 (5 bases). Sequenced material: naive CD4+ T cells from blood. The CDR3 DNA reads as TGTGCCAGCAGCTCCCTCGGGACCCGGCACGACACCTTC. The encoded protein is CASSSLGTRHDTF.